The 2 T cell receptor beta chains below were found in one sample sequenced in a study of T cell responses to AZD1222 COVID-19 vaccine. Measured with immunoSEQ multiplex PCR; TCRdb has only the in-frame clones, and not every one. This sample carries 150,000 to 200,000 clones, more than 80% of them seen once, and the ten largest clones take less than 3%. This sample comprised peripheral blood, obtained on day 0 of AZD1222 vaccination. The receptors originated from an adult in good health.

The V call is TRBV19, the J call TRBJ2-7, with D tentatively TRBD2 (5 bases). Germline V gene lookup returns CDR1 LNHDA and CDR2 SQIVND (reference sequence). The length of the CDR3 is 16 residues. V was clipped by 4 bases and J by 2 bases, with 18 bases between them. CDR3 in amino acids: CASSSAVLNGAYEQYF. The CDR3 nucleotides are TGTGCCAGTAGTAGCGCGGTCCTAAACGGGGCCTACGAGCAGTACTTC.

This clone was seen a few times. V is TRBV2 and J is TRBJ2-1, with 7 bases fitting TRBD2. The V segment lost 6 bases and the J segment 2 bases; nucleotides outside the gene matches: 1. The CDR3 spans 13 residues. Germline loops: CDR1 SNHLY, CDR2 FYNNEI. This chain's CDR3 is CASRSGAYNEQFF. The DNA of the CDR3 is TGTGCCAGCAGGAGCGGGGCCTACAATGAGCAGTTCTTC.